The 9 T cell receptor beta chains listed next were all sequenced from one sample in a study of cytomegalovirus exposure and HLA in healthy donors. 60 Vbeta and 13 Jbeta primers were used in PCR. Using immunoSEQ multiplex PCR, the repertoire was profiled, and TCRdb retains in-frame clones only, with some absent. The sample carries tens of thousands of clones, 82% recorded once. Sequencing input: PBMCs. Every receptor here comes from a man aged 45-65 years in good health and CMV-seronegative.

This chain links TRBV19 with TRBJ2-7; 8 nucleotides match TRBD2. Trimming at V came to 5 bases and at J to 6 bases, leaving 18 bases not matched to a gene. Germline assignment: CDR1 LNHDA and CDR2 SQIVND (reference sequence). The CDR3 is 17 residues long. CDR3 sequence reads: CASSPQRAGGPAGEQYF. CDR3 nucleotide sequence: TGTGCCAGTAGTCCCCAACGGGCGGGGGGTCCGGCGGGCGAGCAGTACTTC. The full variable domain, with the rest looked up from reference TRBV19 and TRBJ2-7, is DGGITQSPKYLFRKEGQNVTLSCEQNLNHDAMYWYRQDPGQGLRLIYYSQIVNDFQKGDIAEGYSVSREKKESFPLTVTSAQKNPTAFYLCASSPQRAGGPAGEQYFGPGTRLTVT.

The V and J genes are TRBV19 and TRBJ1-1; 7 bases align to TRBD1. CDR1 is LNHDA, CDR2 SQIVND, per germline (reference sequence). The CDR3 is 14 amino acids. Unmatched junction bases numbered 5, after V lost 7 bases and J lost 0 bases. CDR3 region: CASTVGQLNTEAFF. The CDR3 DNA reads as TGTGCCAGTACCGTGGGACAGCTGAACACTGAAGCTTTCTTT.

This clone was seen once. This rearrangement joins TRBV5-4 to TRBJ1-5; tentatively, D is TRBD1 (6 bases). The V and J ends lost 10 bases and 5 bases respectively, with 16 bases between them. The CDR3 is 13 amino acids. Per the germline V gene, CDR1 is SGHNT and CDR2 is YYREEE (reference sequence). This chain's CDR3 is CAGSQGIDQPQHF. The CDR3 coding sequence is TGTGCCGGCTCACAGGGAATCGATCAGCCCCAGCATTTT.

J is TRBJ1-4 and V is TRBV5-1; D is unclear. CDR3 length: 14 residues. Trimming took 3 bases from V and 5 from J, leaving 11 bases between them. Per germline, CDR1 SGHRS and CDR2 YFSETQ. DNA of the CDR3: TGCGCCAGCAGCTGGACGGAGGCAAATGAAAAACTGTTTTTT. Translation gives CASSWTEANEKLFF.

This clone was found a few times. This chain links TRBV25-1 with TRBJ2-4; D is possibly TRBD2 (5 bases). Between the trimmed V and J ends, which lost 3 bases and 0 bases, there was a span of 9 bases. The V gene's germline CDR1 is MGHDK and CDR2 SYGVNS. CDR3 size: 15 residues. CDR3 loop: CASSDPRGAKNIQYF. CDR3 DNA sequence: TGTGCCAGCAGTGACCCCCGGGGAGCCAAAAACATTCAGTACTTC.

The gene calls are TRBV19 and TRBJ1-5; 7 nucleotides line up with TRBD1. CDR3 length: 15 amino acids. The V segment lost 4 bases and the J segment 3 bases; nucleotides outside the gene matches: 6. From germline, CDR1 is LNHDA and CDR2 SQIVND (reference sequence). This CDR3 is CASSTDRALNQPQHF. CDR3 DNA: TGTGCCAGTAGTACCGACAGGGCTCTCAATCAGCCCCAGCATTTT.

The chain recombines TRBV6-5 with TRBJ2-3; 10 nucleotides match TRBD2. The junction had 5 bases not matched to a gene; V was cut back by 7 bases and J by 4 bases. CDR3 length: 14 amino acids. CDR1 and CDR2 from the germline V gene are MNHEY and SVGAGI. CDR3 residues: CASTTAGGADTQYF. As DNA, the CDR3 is TGTGCCAGCACCACAGCGGGGGGGGCAGATACGCAGTATTTT.

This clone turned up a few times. The CDR3: CASSLTGRREKLFF. DNA for the CDR3: TGTGCCAGCAGCTTGACAGGGCGGAGAGAAAAACTGTTTTTT. This rearrangement joins TRBV5-5 to TRBJ1-4, with a tentative D call TRBD1 (6 bases). The CDR3 is made up of 14 amino acids. Germline assignment: CDR1 SGHKS and CDR2 YYEKEE (reference sequence). Trimming shortened V by 1 base and J by 8 bases, and 12 bases separated the two germline ends.

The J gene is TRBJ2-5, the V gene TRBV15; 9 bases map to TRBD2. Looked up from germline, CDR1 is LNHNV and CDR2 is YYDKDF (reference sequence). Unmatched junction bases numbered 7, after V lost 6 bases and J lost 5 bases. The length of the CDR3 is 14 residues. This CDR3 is CATRRLAAKETQYF. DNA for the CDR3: TGTGCCACCAGGCGACTAGCGGCAAAGGAGACCCAGTACTTC. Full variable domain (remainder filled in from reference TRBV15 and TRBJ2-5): DAMVIQNPRYQVTQFGKPVTLSCSQTLNHNVMYWYQQKSSQAPKLLFHYYDKDFNNEADTPDNFQSRRPNTSFCFLDIRSPGLGDTAMYLCATRRLAAKETQYFGPGTRLLVL.